This is a list of T cell receptor beta chains from one sample in a study of cytomegalovirus exposure and HLA in healthy donors. Sequencing was performed with immunoSEQ multiplex PCR; in TCRdb, only in-frame clones are kept and a portion is missing. The sample lists tens of thousands of clones; roughly nine tenths were seen once. The sequenced sample was PBMCs. Receptors were obtained from a woman in her late teens or twenties in good health and CMV-seronegative. The CDR3 runs from the conserved cysteine through the conserved F or W. D genes are given only for firm matches. Rows may omit the clone size; those that give it use once, few, many or a size class.

-	TRBV10-1	-	TRBJ1-2	CASGADRYYGYTF	TGCGCCAGCGGGGCCGACAGATACTATGGCTACACCTTC
TRBD1	TRBV7-2	once	TRBJ2-2	CASSSGTGLSGELFF	TGTGCCAGCAGCTCCGGGACAGGGTTATCCGGGGAGCTGTTTTTT
TRBD1	TRBV28	-	TRBJ1-4	CASRLGRDRQNEKLFF	TGTGCCAGCAGACTCGGCCGGGACAGGCAAAATGAAAAACTGTTTTTT
-	TRBV2	-	TRBJ2-7	CASSWQNEQYF	TGTGCCAGCAGTTGGCAAAACGAGCAGTACTTC
-	TRBV7-9	-	TRBJ2-5	CASSKLQETQYF	TGTGCCAGCAGTAAACTCCAAGAGACCCAGTACTTC
-	TRBV5-1	once	TRBJ2-1	CASSLVLADSYNEQFF	TGCGCCAGCAGCTTGGTACTCGCCGACTCCTACAATGAGCAGTTCTTC
TRBD2	TRBV9	-	TRBJ2-1	CASRASGLDNEQFF	TGTGCCAGCAGGGCTAGCGGGCTTGACAATGAGCAGTTCTTC
-	TRBV19	-	TRBJ1-2	CASSTPSGNRYGYTF	TGTGCCAGTAGTACCCCTTCGGGGAATCGCTATGGCTACACCTTC
-	TRBV27	-	TRBJ2-5	CASSLSWAEETQYF	TGTGCCAGCAGTTTATCTTGGGCAGAGGAGACCCAGTACTTC
TRBD1	TRBV5-1	-	TRBJ1-2	CASKPPTVTGGTGYTF	TGCGCCAGCAAACCGCCAACCGTGACAGGGGGGACTGGCTACACCTTC
TRBD2	TRBV2	-	TRBJ2-7	CASSGRLSGSSYEQYF	TGTGCCAGCAGTGGCCGTCTGAGCGGGAGTTCGTACGAGCAGTACTTC